The present T cell receptor beta chain was sequenced within a study of blood T cell repertoires in COVID-19. V lost 5 bases to trimming and J lost 2 bases, with 9 bases between them. This CDR3 has 13 amino acids. CDR1 and CDR2 (germline): SGHTA, FQGTGA. Using immunoSEQ multiplex PCR, the repertoire was profiled, and TCRdb retains in-frame clones only, with some absent. This table has roughly 70,000 clones, 90% to 95% appearing once. Sequencing was performed on peripheral blood. This TCR was recovered from a human donor in a cohort sampled during active COVID-19. The chain links TRBV7-3 to TRBJ1-2; maybe TRBD1 (6 bases). The CDR3 DNA is TGTGCCAGCAGCCCTACAGGGAACTATGGCTACACCTTC. Translated: CASSPTGNYGYTF. Full variable domain (outside the CDR3, taken from reference TRBV7-3 and TRBJ1-2): GAGVSQTPSNKVTEKGKYVELRCDPISGHTALYWYRQSLGQGPEFLIYFQGTGAADDSGLPNDRFFAVRPEGSVSTLKIQRTERGDSAVYLCASSPTGNYGYTFGSGTRLTVV.